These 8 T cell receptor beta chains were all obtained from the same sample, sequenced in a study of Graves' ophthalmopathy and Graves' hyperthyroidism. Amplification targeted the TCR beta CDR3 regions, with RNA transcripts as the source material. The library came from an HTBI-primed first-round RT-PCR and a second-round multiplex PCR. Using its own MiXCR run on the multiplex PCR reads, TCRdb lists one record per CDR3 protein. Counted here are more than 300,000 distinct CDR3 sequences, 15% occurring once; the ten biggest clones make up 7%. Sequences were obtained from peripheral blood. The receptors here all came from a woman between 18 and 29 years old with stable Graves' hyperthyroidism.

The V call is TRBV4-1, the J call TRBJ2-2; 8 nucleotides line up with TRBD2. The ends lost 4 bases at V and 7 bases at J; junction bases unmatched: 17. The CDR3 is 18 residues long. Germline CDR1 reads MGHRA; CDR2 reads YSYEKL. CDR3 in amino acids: CASSLEGIRGGLIGELFF. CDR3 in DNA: TGCGCCAGCAGCCTCGAGGGGATTCGCGGGGGGCTCATCGGGGAGCTGTTTTTT.

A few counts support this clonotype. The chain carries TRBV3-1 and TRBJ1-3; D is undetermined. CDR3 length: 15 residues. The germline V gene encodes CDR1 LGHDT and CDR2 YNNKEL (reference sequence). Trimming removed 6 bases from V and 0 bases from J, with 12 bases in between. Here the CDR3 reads CASRLDGSSGNTIYF. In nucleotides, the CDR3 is TGTGCCAGCAGACTTGACGGCAGCTCTGGAAACACCATATATTTT.

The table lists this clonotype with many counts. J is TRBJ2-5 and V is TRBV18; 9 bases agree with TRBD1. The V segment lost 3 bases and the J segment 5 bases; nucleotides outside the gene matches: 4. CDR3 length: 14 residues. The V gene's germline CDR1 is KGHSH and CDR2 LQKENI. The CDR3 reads CASSPGQGFETQYF. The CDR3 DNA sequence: TGTGCCAGCTCACCGGGACAGGGATTCGAGACCCAGTACTTC.

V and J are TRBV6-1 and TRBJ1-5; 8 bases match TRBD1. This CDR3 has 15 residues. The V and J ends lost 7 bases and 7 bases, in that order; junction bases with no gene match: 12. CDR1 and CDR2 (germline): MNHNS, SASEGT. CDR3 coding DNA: TGTGCCAGCACCCGTTCCGGACAGGGCGGCCAGCCCCAGCATTTT. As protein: CASTRSGQGGQPQHF.

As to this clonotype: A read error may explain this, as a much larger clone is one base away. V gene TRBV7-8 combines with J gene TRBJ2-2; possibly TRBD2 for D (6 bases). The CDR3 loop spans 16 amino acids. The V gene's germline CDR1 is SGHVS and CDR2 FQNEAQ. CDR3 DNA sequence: TGTGCCAGCAGCTTAGTACTAGCTGTAAACATCGGGGAGCTGTTTTTT. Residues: CASSLVLAVNIGELFF.

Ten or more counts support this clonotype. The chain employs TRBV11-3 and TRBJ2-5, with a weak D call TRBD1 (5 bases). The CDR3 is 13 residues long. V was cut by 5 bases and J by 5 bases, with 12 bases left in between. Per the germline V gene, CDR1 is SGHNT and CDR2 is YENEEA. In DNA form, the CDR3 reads TGTGCCAGCAGCCCCGACAGTATGGAGACCCAGTACTTC. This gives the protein CASSPDSMETQYF.

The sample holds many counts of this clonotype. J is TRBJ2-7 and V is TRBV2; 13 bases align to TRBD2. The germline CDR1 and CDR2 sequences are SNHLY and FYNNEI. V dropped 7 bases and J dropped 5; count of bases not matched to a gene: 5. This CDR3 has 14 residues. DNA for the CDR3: TGTGCCAGCACCCTCGGACTAGCGGGGGACGAGCAGTACTTC. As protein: CASTLGLAGDEQYF.

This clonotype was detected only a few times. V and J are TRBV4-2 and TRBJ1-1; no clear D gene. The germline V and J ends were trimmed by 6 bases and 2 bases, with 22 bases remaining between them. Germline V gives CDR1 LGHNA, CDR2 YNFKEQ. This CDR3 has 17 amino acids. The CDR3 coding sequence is TGTGCCAGCAGTCCTCTCCTCATAGCCCTACTAAACACTGAAGCTTTCTTT. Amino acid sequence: CASSPLLIALLNTEAFF.